This record looks at one T cell receptor (beta chain) sequence and its context. These data belong to a study of control samples from healthy donors and cancer patients. V lost 0 bases to trimming and J lost 10 bases, with 13 bases between them. The CDR3 spans 15 residues. In germline, CDR1 is MGHDK, CDR2 SYGVNS. The repertoire was sequenced with immunoSEQ multiplex PCR; TCRdb's copy has only in-frame clones and lacks some. The table shows about 82,000 clones, with around 87% occurring only once. The sequenced material came from blood. The receptor comes from a man between 50 and 59 years old in good health. V usage is TRBV25-1 and J usage is TRBJ1-6; D perhaps matches TRBD1 (5 bases). CDR3 nucleotide sequence: TGTGCCAGCAGTGAATATGGGGCCGGGGTGTCACCCCTCCACTTT. Its translation: CASSEYGAGVSPLHF.